Each of the 14 T cell receptor beta chains below was sequenced from the same sample in a study of blood T cell repertoires in COVID-19. Clones were read by immunoSEQ multiplex PCR, and TCRdb kept only the in-frame ones, dropping some. The table records fewer than 400,000 clones, 75% to 90% of them present only once. The specimen sequenced was PBMCs or T cells enriched from blood (not recorded which). All receptors derive from a woman in her twenties or thirties who had been exposed to COVID-19.

The J gene is TRBJ2-6, the V gene TRBV14, with a weak D call TRBD1 (5 bases). The CDR3 is 17 residues long. Trimming left V 2 bases short and J 1 base short, with 12 bases between. Germline V gene sequence: CDR1 SGHDN, CDR2 FVKESK. CDR3 bases: TGTGCCAGCAGCCAACAGGGCAAATTATCTGGGGCCAACGTCCTGACTTTC. It is translated as CASSQQGKLSGANVLTF.

This clone was detected once. The chain recombines TRBV27 with TRBJ2-1; maybe TRBD2 (5 bases). Germline CDR1 reads MNHEY; CDR2 reads SMNVEV (reference sequence). This CDR3 has 13 residues. Trimming removed 6 bases from V and 5 bases from J, with 11 bases in between. The CDR3 region has the DNA TGTGCCAGCAGCCAGAAGCGGCACAATGAGCAGTTCTTC. Translating gives CASSQKRHNEQFF.

The J gene is TRBJ2-1, the V gene TRBV5-4, with 8 bases fitting TRBD2. V lost 6 bases, J lost 4 bases, and 6 bases stayed unmatched. The length of the CDR3 is 14 residues. Germline CDR1 is SGHNT and CDR2 is YYREEE (reference sequence). In nucleotides, the CDR3 is TGTGCCAGCACCGGGACTAGTGGGTACAATGAGCAGTTCTTC. Residues: CASTGTSGYNEQFF.

The chain employs TRBV27 and TRBJ2-1; 7 bases line up with TRBD1. V lost 5 bases and J lost 6; bases outside the gene matches: 10. Germline CDR1 reads MNHEY; CDR2 reads SMNVEV (reference sequence). The CDR3 extends over 15 amino acids. The DNA for the CDR3 is TGTGCCAGCAGTCCCCGGACAGGCCCCCTCAATGAGCAGTTCTTC. Translation gives CASSPRTGPLNEQFF.

This chain connects TRBV19 to TRBJ1-6; TRBD1 aligns across 8 bases. Germline V gene data show CDR1 as LNHDA and CDR2 as SQIVND (reference sequence). The CDR3 extends over 14 amino acids. V was pared by 7 bases and J by 7 bases, with 6 bases of the junction left unmatched. CDR3 protein: CASNKGQGNSPLHF. The CDR3 coding sequence is TGTGCCAGTAACAAAGGACAGGGCAATTCACCCCTCCACTTT.

J is TRBJ2-3 and V is TRBV4-3; D not resolved. Trimming pared 2 bases from V and 0 bases from J, leaving 15 bases between. CDR1 and CDR2 (germline): LGHNA, YSLEER. The CDR3 extends over 17 amino acids. The CDR3 bases are TGCGCCAGCAGCCAATTTAAGAATCCGCTAAGCACAGATACGCAGTATTTT. Its protein product is CASSQFKNPLSTDTQYF.

This sequence joins TRBV28 and TRBJ1-1; D gene ambiguous. The V end lost 7 bases, the J end lost 2 bases, and 5 bases lay between the germline ends. Germline CDR1 reads MDHEN; CDR2 reads SYDVKM. The CDR3 loop spans 11 amino acids. The CDR3: CASTGNTEAFF. The CDR3 region has the DNA TGTGCCAGCACCGGTAACACTGAAGCTTTCTTT.

V is TRBV19 and J is TRBJ2-4; 9 bases map to TRBD2. Germline values: CDR1 LNHDA, CDR2 SQIVND (reference sequence). There are 16 residues in the CDR3. With 6 bases clipped from V and 1 base from J, the junction kept 7 bases outside the gene matches. This CDR3 reads CASRQAGGPAKNIQYF. The CDR3 DNA follows: TGTGCCAGTAGGCAGGCGGGAGGGCCGGCCAAAAACATTCAGTACTTC.

This sequence joins TRBV6-5 and TRBJ2-5; D is uncertain. The CDR3 spans 11 residues. V lost 4 bases to trimming and J lost 4 bases, with 4 bases between them. Looked up from germline, CDR1 is MNHEY and CDR2 is SVGAGI. The CDR3 nucleotides are TGTGCCAGCAGTTTCCGAGAGACCCAGTACTTC. Protein product: CASSFRETQYF.

V gene TRBV30 combines with J gene TRBJ1-6; a weak D match, TRBD1 (6 bases). The V end lost 3 bases, the J end lost 10 bases, and 13 bases lay between the germline ends. The germline V gene encodes CDR1 GTSNPN and CDR2 SVGIG (reference sequence). The CDR3 extends over 13 amino acids. Here the CDR3 DNA reads TGTGCCTGGAGCGACAGGAGAGGATCACCCCTCCACTTT. Translation: CAWSDRRGSPLHF.

This clone was found many times. The J gene is TRBJ2-1, the V gene TRBV6-4, with D tentatively TRBD1 (5 bases). The germline V gene encodes CDR1 MRHNA and CDR2 SNTAGT. The CDR3 is made up of 13 amino acids. The V gene lost 3 bases and the J gene lost 3 bases, with 6 bases spanning the gap. CDR3 region: CASSEDNYNEQFF. The CDR3 DNA is TGTGCCAGCAGTGAGGACAACTACAATGAGCAGTTCTTC.

The chain couples TRBV7-2 to TRBJ1-2, with D perhaps TRBD1 (6 bases). V lost 2 bases and J lost 0, with 10 bases in between. CDR3 length: 15 residues. The germline V gene encodes CDR1 SGHTA and CDR2 FQGNSA. The DNA of the CDR3 is TGTGCCAGCAGCTTAAGGGGGGGAGCTAACTATGGCTACACCTTC. Amino acids: CASSLRGGANYGYTF.

The chain is built from TRBV5-5 and TRBJ2-1; 13 bases are a match to TRBD2. CDR3 length equals 14 residues. The germline gives CDR1 SGHKS, CDR2 YYEKEE (reference sequence). V gave up 4 bases and J gave up 7 bases; unmatched junction bases: 2. CDR3 in DNA: TGTGCCAGCAGCCCACTAGCGGGGGGGAATGAGCAGTTCTTC. The encoded protein is CASSPLAGGNEQFF.

This chain uses TRBV2 with TRBJ2-5; 11 bases agree with TRBD2. Germline V gives CDR1 SNHLY, CDR2 FYNNEI. The V gene end was trimmed by 5 bases and the J gene end by 1 base; junction bases not matched to a gene: 6. The CDR3 sequence is 16 residues long. The CDR3 is CASSTSGGWGQETQYF. As DNA, the CDR3 is TGTGCCAGCAGTACTAGCGGGGGTTGGGGCCAAGAGACCCAGTACTTC.